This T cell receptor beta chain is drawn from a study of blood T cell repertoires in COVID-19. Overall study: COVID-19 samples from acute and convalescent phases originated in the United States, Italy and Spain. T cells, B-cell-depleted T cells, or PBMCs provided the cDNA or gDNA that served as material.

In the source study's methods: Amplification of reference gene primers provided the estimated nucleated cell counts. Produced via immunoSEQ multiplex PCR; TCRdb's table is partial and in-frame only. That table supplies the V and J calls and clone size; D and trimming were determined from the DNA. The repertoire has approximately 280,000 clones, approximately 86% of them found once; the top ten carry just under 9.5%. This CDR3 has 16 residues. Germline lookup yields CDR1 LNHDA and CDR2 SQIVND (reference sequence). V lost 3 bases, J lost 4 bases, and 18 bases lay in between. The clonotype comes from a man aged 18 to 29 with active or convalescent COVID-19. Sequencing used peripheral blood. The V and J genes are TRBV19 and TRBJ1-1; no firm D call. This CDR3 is CASSISGGLRATEAFF. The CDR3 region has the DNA TGTGCCAGTAGTATCTCAGGCGGCTTGAGGGCCACTGAAGCTTTCTTT.